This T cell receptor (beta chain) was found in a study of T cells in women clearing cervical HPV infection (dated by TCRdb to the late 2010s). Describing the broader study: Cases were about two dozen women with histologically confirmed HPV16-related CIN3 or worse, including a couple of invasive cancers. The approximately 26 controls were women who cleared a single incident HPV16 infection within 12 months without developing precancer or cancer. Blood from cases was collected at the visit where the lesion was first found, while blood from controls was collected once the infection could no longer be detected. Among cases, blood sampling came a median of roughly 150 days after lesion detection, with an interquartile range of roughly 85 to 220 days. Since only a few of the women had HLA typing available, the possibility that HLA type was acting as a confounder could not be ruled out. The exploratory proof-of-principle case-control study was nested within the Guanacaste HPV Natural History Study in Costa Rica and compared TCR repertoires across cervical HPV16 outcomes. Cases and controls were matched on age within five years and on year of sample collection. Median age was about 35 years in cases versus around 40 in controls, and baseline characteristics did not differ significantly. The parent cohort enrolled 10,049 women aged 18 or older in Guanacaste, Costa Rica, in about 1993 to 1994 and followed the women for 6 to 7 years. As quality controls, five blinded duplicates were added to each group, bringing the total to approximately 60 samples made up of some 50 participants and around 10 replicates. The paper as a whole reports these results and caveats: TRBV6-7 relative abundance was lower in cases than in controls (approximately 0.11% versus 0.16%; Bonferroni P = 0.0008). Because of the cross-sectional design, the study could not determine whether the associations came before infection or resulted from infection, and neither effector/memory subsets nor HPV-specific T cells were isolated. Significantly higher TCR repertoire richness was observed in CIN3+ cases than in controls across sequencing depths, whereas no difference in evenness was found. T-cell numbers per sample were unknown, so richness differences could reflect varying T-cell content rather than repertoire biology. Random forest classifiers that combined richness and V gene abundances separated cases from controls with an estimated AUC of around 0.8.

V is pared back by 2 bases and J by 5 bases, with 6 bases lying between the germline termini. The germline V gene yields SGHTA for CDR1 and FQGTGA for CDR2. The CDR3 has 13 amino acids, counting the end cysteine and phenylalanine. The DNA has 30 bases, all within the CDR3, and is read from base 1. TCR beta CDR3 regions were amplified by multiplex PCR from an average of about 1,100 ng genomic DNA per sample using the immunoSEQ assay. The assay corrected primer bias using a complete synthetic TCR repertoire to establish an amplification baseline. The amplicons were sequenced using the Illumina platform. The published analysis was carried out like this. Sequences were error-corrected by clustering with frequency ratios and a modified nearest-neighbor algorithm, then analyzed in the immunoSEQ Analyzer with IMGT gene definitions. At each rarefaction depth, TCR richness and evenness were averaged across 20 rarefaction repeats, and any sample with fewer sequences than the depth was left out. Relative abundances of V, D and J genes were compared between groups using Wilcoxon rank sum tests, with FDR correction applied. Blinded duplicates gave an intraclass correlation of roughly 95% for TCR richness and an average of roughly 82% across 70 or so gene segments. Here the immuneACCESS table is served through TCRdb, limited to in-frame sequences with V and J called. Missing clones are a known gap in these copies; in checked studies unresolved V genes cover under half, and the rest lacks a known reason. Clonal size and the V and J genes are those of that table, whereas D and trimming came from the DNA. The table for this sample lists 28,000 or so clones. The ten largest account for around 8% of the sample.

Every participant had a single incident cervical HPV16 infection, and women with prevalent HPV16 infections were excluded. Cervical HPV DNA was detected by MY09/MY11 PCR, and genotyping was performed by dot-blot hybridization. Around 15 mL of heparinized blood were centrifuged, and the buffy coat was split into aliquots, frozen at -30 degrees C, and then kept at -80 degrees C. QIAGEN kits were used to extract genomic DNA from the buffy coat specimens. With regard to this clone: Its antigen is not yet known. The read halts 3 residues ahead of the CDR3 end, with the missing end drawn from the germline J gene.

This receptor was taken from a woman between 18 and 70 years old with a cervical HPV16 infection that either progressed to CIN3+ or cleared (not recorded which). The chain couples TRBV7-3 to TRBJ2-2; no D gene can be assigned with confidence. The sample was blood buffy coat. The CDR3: CASSLQETGELFF. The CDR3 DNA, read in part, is TGTGCCAGCAGCTTACAGGAAACCGGGGAG. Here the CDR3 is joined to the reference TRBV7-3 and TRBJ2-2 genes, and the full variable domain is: GAGVSQTPSNKVTEKGKYVELRCDPISGHTALYWYRQSLGQGPEFLIYFQGTGAADDSGLPNDRFFAVRPEGSVSTLKIQRTERGDSAVYLCASSLQETGELFFGEGSRLTVL.